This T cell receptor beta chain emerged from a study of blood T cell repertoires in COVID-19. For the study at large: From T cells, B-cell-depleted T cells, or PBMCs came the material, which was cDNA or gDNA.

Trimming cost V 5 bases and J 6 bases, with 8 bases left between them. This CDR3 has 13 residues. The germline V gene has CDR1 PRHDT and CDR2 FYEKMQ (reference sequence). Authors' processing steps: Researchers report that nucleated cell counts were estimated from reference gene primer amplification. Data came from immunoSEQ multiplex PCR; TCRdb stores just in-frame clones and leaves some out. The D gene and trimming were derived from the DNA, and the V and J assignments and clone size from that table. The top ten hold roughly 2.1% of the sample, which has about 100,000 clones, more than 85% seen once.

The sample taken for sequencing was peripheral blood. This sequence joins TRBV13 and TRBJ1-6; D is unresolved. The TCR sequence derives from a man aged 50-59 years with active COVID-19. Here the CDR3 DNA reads TGTGCCAGCAGCATCGGTAGTAATTCACCCCTCCACTTT. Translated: CASSIGSNSPLHF.